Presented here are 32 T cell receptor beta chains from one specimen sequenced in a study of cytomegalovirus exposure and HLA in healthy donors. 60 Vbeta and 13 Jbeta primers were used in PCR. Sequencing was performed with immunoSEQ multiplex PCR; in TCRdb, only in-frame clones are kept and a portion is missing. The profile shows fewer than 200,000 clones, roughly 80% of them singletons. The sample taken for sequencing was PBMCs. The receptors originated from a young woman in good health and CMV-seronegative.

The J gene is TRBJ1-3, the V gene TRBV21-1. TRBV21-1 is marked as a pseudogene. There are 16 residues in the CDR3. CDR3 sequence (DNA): TGTGCCAGCAGCATTCGGAGGGTCTACTCTGGAAACACCATATATTTT. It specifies CASSIRRVYSGNTIYF.

CDR3 region: CASSQPWDLGRDEQFF. The CDR3 nucleotides are TGTGCCAGTAGTCAACCTTGGGACTTGGGGCGGGATGAGCAGTTCTTC. J is TRBJ2-1 and V is TRBV19, with TRBD2 as a possible D gene (6 bases). The V gene's germline CDR1 is LNHDA and CDR2 SQIVND (reference sequence). The ends were cut back, 5 bases at V and 8 bases at J, with 22 bases in the middle. This CDR3 contains 16 residues.

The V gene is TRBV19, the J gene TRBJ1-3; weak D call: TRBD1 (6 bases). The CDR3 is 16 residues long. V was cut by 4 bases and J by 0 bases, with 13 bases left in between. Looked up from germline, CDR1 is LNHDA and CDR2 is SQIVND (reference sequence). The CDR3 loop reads CASSTKRGNSGNTIYF. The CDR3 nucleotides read TGTGCCAGTAGTACAAAAAGGGGGAACTCTGGAAACACCATATATTTT.

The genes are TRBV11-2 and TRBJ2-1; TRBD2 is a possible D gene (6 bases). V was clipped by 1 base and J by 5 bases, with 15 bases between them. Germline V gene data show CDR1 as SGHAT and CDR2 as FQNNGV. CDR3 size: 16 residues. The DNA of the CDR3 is TGTGCCAGCAGCTTAGGTGGGACTCAACTTAACAATGAGCAGTTCTTC. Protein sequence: CASSLGGTQLNNEQFF.

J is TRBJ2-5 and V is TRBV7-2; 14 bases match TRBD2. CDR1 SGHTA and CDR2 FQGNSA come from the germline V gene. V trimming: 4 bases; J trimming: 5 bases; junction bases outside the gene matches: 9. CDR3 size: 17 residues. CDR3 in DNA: TGTGCCAGCAGCTCTCAGGGACTAGCGGGAGTCGGGGAGACCCAGTACTTC. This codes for CASSSQGLAGVGETQYF.

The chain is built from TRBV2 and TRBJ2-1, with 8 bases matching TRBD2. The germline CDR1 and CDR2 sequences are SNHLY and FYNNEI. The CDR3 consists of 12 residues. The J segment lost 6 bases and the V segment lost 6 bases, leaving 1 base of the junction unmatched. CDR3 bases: TGTGCCAGCAGACTAGCGGCCAATGAGCAGTTCTTC. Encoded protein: CASRLAANEQFF.

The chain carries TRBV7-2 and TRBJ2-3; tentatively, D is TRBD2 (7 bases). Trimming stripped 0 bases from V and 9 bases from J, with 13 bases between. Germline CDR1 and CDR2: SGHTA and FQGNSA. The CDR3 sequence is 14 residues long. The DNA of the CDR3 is TGTGCCAGCAGCTTAGCGGTACAGGGAGGGACGCAGTATTTT. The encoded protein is CASSLAVQGGTQYF.

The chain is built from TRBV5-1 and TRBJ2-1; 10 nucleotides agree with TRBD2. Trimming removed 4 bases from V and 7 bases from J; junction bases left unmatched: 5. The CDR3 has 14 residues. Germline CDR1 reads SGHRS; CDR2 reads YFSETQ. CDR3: CASSEQREGNEQFF. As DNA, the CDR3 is TGCGCCAGCAGCGAACAGCGGGAGGGGAATGAGCAGTTCTTC. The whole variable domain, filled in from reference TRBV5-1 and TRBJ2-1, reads KAGVTQTPRYLIKTRGQQVTLSCSPISGHRSVSWYQQTPGQGLQFLFEYFSETQRNKGNFPGRFSGRQFSNSRSEMNVSTLELGDSALYLCASSEQREGNEQFFGPGTRLTVL.

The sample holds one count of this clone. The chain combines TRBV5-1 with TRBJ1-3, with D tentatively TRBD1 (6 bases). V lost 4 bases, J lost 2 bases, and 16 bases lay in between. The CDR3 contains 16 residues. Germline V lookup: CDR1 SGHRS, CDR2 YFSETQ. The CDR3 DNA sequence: TGCGCCAGCAGCACCAGGACAGCGATCCCTGGAAACACCATATATTTT. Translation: CASSTRTAIPGNTIYF.

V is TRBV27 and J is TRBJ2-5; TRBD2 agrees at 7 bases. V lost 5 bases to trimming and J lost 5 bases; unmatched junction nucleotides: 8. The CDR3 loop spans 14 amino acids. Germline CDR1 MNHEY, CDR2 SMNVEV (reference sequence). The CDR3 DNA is TGTGCCAGCAGTGACGAGGCGGGAGATGAGACCCAGTACTTC. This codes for CASSDEAGDETQYF.

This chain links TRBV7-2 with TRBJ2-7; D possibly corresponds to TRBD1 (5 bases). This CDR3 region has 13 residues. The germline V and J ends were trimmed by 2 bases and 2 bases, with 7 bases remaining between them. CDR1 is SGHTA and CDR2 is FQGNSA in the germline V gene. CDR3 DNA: TGTGCCAGCAGCTTAACAGGAACCTACGAGCAGTACTTC. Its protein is CASSLTGTYEQYF.

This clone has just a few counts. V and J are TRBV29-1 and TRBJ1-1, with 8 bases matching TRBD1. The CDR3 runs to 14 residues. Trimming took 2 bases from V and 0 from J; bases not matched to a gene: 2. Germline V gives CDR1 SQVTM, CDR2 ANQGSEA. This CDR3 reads CSVERQGMNTEAFF. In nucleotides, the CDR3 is TGCAGCGTTGAAAGACAGGGGATGAACACTGAAGCTTTCTTT.

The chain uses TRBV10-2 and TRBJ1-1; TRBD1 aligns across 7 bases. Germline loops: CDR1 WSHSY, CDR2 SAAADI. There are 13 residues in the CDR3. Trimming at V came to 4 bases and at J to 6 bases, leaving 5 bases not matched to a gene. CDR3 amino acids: CASSGGGRAEAFF. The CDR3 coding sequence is TGCGCCAGCAGTGGAGGGGGCAGGGCTGAAGCTTTCTTT.

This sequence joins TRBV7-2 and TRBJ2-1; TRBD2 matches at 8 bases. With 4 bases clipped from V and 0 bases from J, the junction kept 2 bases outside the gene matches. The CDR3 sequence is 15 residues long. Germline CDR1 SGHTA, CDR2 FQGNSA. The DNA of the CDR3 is TGTGCCAGCAGCTATAGCGGGGCCTCCTACAATGAGCAGTTCTTC. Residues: CASSYSGASYNEQFF.

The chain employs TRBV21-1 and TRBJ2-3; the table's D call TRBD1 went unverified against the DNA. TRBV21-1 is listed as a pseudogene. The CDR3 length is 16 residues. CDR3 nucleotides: TGTGCCAGCACTACAGGACATTCGTCTAGCACAGATACGCAGTATTTT. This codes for CASTTGHSSSTDTQYF.

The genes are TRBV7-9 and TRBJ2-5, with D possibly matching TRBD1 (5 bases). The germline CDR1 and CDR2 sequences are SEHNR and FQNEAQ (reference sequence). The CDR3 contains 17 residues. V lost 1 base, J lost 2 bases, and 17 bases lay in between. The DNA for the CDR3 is TGTGCCAGCAGCTTAGGGGTGGGGCTAAATTTACAAGAGACCCAGTACTTC. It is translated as CASSLGVGLNLQETQYF.

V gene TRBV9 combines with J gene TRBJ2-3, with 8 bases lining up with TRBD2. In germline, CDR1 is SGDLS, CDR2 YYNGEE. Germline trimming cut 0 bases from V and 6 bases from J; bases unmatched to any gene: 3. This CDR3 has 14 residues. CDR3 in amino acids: CASSVDPSGDTQYF. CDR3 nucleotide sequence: TGTGCCAGCAGCGTAGATCCTAGCGGGGATACGCAGTATTTT.

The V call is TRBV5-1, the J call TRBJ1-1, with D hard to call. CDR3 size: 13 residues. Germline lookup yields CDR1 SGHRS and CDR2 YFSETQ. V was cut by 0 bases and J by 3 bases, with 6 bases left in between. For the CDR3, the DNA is TGCGCCAGCAGCTTGGTGCAGGACACTGAAGCTTTCTTT. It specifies CASSLVQDTEAFF.

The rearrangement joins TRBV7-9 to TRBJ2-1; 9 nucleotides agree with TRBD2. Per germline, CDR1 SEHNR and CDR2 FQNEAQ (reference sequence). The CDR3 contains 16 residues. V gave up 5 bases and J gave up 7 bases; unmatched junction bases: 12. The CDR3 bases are TGTGCCAGCAGCACTAGCGGGTACTTCCCCTCGAATGAGCAGTTCTTC. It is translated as CASSTSGYFPSNEQFF.

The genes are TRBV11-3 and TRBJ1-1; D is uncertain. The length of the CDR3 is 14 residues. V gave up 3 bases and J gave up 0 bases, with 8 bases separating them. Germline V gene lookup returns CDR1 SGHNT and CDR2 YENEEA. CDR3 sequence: CASSLGVMNTEAFF. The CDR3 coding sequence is TGTGCCAGCAGCTTGGGAGTGATGAACACTGAAGCTTTCTTT.

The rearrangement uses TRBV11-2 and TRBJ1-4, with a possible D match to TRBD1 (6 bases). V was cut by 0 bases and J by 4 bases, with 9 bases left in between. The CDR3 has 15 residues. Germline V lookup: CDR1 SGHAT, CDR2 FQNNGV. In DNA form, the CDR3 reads TGTGCCAGCAGCTTAGATGCAGGGGTTAATGAAAAACTGTTTTTT. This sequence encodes CASSLDAGVNEKLFF.

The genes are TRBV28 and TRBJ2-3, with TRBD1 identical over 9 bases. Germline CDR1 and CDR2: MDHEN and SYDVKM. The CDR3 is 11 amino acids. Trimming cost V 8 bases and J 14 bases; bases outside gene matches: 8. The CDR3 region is CASSPGTGMYF. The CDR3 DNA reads TGTGCCAGCTCCCCCGGGACAGGGATGTATTTT.

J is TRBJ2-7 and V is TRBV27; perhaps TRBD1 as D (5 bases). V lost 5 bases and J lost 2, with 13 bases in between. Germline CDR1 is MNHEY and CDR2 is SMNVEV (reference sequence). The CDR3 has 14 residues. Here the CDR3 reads CASSPQGSPYEQYF. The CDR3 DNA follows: TGTGCCAGCAGTCCTCAGGGATCCCCCTACGAGCAGTACTTC.

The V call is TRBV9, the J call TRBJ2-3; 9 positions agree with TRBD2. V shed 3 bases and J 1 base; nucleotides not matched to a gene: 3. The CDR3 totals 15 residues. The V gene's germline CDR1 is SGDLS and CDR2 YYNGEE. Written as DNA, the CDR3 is TGTGCCAGCAGCGCAGTAGCGGGAGGCACAGATACGCAGTATTTT. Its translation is CASSAVAGGTDTQYF.

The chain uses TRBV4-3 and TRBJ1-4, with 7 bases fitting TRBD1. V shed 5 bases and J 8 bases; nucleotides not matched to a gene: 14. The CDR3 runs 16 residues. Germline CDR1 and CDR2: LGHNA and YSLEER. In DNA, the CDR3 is TGCGCCAGCAGCTCCTTTTCGACAGGGAAGAGGGAAAAACTGTTTTTT. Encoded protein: CASSSFSTGKREKLFF.

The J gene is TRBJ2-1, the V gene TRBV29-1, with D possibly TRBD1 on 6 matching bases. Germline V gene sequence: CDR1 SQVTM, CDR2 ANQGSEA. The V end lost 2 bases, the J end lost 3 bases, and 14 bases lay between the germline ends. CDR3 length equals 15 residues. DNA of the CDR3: TGCAGCGTTGAACCCTGGGACACGCGCTACAATGAGCAGTTCTTC. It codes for CSVEPWDTRYNEQFF.

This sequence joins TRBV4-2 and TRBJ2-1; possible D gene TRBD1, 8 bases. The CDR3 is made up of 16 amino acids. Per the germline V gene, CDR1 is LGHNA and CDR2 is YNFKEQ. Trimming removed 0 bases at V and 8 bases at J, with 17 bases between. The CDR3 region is CASSQDSQGAGDEQFF. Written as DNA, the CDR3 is TGTGCCAGCAGCCAAGATAGCCAGGGGGCGGGAGATGAGCAGTTCTTC.

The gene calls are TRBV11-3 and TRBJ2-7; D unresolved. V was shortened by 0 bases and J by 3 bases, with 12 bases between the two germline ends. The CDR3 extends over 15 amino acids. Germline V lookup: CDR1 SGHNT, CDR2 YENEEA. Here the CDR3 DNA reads TGTGCCAGCAGCTTAGATCTAGACGGATACTACGAGCAGTACGTC. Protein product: CASSLDLDGYYEQYV.

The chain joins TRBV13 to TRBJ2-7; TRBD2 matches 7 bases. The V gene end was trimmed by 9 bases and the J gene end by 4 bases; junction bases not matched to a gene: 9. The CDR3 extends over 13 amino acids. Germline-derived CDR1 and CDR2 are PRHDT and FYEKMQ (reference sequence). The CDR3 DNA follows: TGTGCCAGGGGGCGGGAGTTCGGGTACGAGCAGTACTTC. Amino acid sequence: CARGREFGYEQYF.

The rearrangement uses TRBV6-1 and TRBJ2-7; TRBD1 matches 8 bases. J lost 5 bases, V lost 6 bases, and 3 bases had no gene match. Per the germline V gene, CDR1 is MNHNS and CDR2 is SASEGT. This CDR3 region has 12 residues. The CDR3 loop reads CASRTGVNEQYV. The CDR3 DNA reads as TGTGCCAGCAGGACAGGGGTCAACGAGCAGTACGTC.

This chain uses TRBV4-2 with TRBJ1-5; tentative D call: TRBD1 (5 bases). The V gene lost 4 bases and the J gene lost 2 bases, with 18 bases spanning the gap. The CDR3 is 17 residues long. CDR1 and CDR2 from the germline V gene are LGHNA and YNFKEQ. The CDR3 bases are TGTGCCAGCAGCCTTAGACCAGGGCGTGAGGGCAATCAGCCCCAGCATTTT. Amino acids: CASSLRPGREGNQPQHF.

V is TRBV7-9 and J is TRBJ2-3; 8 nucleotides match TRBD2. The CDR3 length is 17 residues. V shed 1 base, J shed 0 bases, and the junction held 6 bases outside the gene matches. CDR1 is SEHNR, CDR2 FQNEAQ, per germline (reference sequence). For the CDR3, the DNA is TGTGCCAGCAGCTTAGGCGGGCTAGCGGGCAGCACAGATACGCAGTATTTT. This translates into CASSLGGLAGSTDTQYF. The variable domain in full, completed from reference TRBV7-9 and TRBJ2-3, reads DTGVSQNPRHKITKRGQNVTFRCDPISEHNRLYWYRQTLGQGPEFLTYFQNEAQLEKSRLLSDRFSAERPKGSFSTLEIQRTEQGDSAMYLCASSLGGLAGSTDTQYFGPGTRLTVL.